Reported below is one T cell receptor (beta chain). Which antigen it targets is not known. The input lacks base qualities; no much larger clone sits a single base away. The CDR3 regions of human TCRbeta chains were subjected to immunosequencing. Under the source paper's analysis protocol: TCRs in the repertoires were compared against a reference library of SARS-CoV-2-specific TCRs that had been generated with the MIRA antigen-specificity platform. Breadth meant the fraction of unique TCRs that were SARS-CoV-2-associated, whereas depth meant the fraction of total T cells that were SARS-CoV-2-associated. Using the MIRA data, each spike-specific TCR was mapped to the spike region that the TCR reacts to and placed in a CD4 or CD8 class. Log10-transformed breadth and depth values were compared by one-way ANOVA with Sidak's multiple comparisons tests. In TCRdb, the immuneACCESS table is reduced to in-frame sequences with V and J assigned. These tables do not hold every clone; where another copy was compared, an unresolved V gene accounts for under half, and the others remain unexplained. The V and J calls and clone size come from that table; D and trimming were worked out from the DNA. This sample is represented by under 150,000 clones; approximately 88% of them were singletons. Of the sample, roughly 5.7% is held by the ten largest clones.

What the time point label conveys for this sample: about 28 days (+/-7) after the second vaccine dose. AZD1222 recipients whose second dose came at about 4 weeks and those whose second dose came at about 12 weeks were combined into one group, since spike-specific TCR depth and breadth did not differ between the two schedules. Samples from vaccinated people were obtained from the UK trials COV001 and COV002, which included a single-blind randomized controlled phase 2/3 trial of AZD1222 (ChAdOx1 nCoV-19) in healthy adults. For TCRbeta chain sequencing, PBMC samples were collected from trial participants at day 0 and at day 28 after the second dose. The CDR3 sequence holds 15 residues, the cysteine and phenylalanine included. The CDR3 DNA has 45 bases and is translated from base 1. Relative to germline, V is 4 bases shorter and J is 2 bases shorter, with 15 bases between their ends. The germline V gene (reference sequence) provides CDR1 SGHNT and CDR2 YYREEE.

The entry originates in a study of T cell responses to AZD1222 COVID-19 vaccine (dated by TCRdb to the early 2020s). In terms of the full investigation: TCR sequencing was performed for more than 230 trial participants, of whom roughly 200 were given two doses of AZD1222 and around 26 were given two doses of MenACWY control vaccine. Trial participants were enrolled into age subgroups of 18-55, 56-69 and 70-plus years, which contained around 140, 26 and 57 TCR-sequenced participants, respectively.

The study at large found these results: Because no day 14 peak-response samples were available, repertoires were characterized only after the peak T cell response. The vaccine-associated CD4 TCRs covered the entire spike protein, and the dominant responses fell in regions 160-218 and 743-854. In the small 56-69-year group, the increase in depth fell short of significance, most likely because of low power. Conclusions about previously exposed vaccinees are limited, since just 5 to 7 AZD1222 recipients were seropositive for SARS-CoV-2 at baseline. Reportedly, close to half of the unique spike-specific TCRs recognized epitopes lying outside the regions that are mutated in the B.1.351 and B.1.1.7 variants. Participants were mostly white British, with more females than males. The authors suggested clonal diversity may have been underestimated. After two AZD1222 doses, spike-specific TCR breadth and depth were significantly higher than at day 0 and than in MenACWY recipients.

The V gene is TRBV5-4 and the J gene is TRBJ1-2; no D gene is confidently identified. This material consisted of peripheral blood, taken 28 days after the second AZD1222 dose. The origin of this receptor is an adult who received the AZD1222 COVID-19 vaccine. The DNA sequence is given as TGTGCCAGCAGCCCCGGCCGGGGAGGGAACTATGGCTACACCTTC. Translated, it reads CASSPGRGGNYGYTF.